These T cell receptor beta chains were read from a single sample in a study of blood T cell repertoires in COVID-19. Some clones are missing from TCRdb's copy, which holds only in-frame ones; the method was immunoSEQ multiplex PCR. This sample has some 250,000 clones; approximately 86% occur once, and the top ten carry roughly 3.1%. Sequenced material: PBMCs or T cells enriched from blood (not recorded which). The origin of the receptors is a woman aged 40 to 50 with acute COVID-19. Each CDR3 is given with its conserved first and last residue. The order of the fields is CDR3 length, J gene, clone size, D gene, V gene, CDR3 protein, CDR3 DNA. The D gene is left open where the match is weak. A clone size is listed for some rows: how often the clone was seen (once, few, many), or a class if it is expanded.

13	TRBJ2-7	NA	NA	TRBV5-5	CASSFSEYYEQYF	TGTGCCAGCAGCTTTAGCGAGTACTACGAGCAGTACTTC
17	TRBJ1-1	NA	NA	TRBV5-1	CASSLAPGREINTEAFF	TGCGCCAGCAGCTTGGCTCCTGGGAGGGAGATAAACACTGAAGCTTTCTTT
13	TRBJ2-5	once	NA	TRBV13	CASSLGGGATQYF	TGTGCCAGCAGCTTAGGGGGAGGAGCGACCCAGTACTTC
14	TRBJ2-1	NA	NA	TRBV19	CATNLDSSYNEQFF	TGTGCCACCAACTTGGACAGCTCCTACAATGAGCAGTTCTTC
14	TRBJ2-3	NA	TRBD1	TRBV6-6	CASSNRGRTDTQYF	TGTGCCAGCAGTAACAGGGGGCGGACAGATACGCAGTATTTT
14	TRBJ2-7	NA	NA	TRBV6-5	CALQSSGLSYEQYF	TGTGCCTTACAAAGTTCAGGGCTCTCCTACGAGCAGTACTTC
16	TRBJ2-1	NA	TRBD2	TRBV3-1/TRBV3-2	CASSQVSGRGYNEQFF	TGTGCCAGCAGCCAAGTTAGCGGGAGGGGTTACAATGAGCAGTTCTTC
15	TRBJ2-7	once	TRBD1	TRBV18	CASSLNRGNIYEQYF	TGTGCCAGCTCACTCAACAGGGGAAATATCTACGAGCAGTACTTC
15	TRBJ1-1	NA	TRBD1	TRBV19	CASSNIRQGNTEAFF	TGTGCCAGTAGTAACATCCGACAGGGGAACACTGAAGCTTTCTTT
14	TRBJ1-1	NA	TRBD1	TRBV14	CASSQDWTGGVAFF	TGTGCCAGCAGCCAAGACTGGACAGGGGGCGTAGCTTTCTTT
15	TRBJ2-3	NA	TRBD1	TRBV5-1	CASSLRTGAGDTQYF	TGCGCCAGCAGCTTGAGGACAGGGGCGGGAGATACGCAGTATTTT
16	TRBJ2-5	NA	TRBD2	TRBV5-6	CASSLEIAGAEETQYF	TGTGCCAGCAGCTTGGAGATAGCGGGAGCTGAAGAGACCCAGTACTTC
15	TRBJ2-6	NA	NA	TRBV28	CASSLPLTGANVLTF	TGTGCCAGCAGTTTACCTTTAACTGGGGCCAACGTCCTGACTTTC
14	TRBJ1-3	NA	TRBD1	TRBV14	CASSQRDRGHTIYF	TGTGCCAGCAGCCAGCGGGACAGGGGGCACACCATATATTTT
15	TRBJ2-7	NA	TRBD2	TRBV6-5	CASSRLAGGTYEQYF	TGTGCCAGCAGTAGACTAGCGGGAGGAACCTACGAGCAGTACTTC
14	TRBJ2-2	NA	TRBD1	TRBV24-1	CATGQGVSSGELFF	TGTGCTACGGGACAGGGAGTAAGTTCCGGGGAGCTGTTTTTT
13	TRBJ2-7	NA	NA	TRBV10-1	CASSEPGVDEQYF	TGCGCCAGCAGTGAGCCGGGTGTTGACGAGCAGTACTTC
15	TRBJ2-1	NA	NA	TRBV3-1/TRBV3-2	CASSQDLLAYNEQFF	TGTGCCAGCAGCCAAGATCTACTAGCTTACAATGAGCAGTTCTTC
13	TRBJ2-1	NA	TRBD1	TRBV7-3	CASSKTGNNEQFF	TGTGCCAGCAGCAAGACAGGGAACAATGAGCAGTTCTTC
14	TRBJ2-2	NA	TRBD2	TRBV30	CAWSVLAGAGELFF	TGTGCCTGGAGTGTACTAGCGGGAGCCGGGGAGCTGTTTTTT
13	TRBJ1-5	NA	NA	TRBV15	CATSRADNQPQHF	TGTGCCACCAGCAGAGCAGATAATCAGCCCCAGCATTTT
19	TRBJ2-1	NA	NA	TRBV7-8	CASSLTLRGSGISYNEQFF	TGTGCCAGCAGCTTAACCCTTCGCGGTAGCGGCATCTCCTACAATGAGCAGTTCTTC
13	TRBJ2-1	NA	TRBD2	TRBV7-2	CASSNTGGGEQFF	TGTGCCAGCAGTAATACTGGCGGGGGGGAGCAGTTCTTC
11	TRBJ2-1	NA	NA	TRBV25-1	CASSDTAEQFF	TGTGCCAGCAGTGACACAGCTGAGCAGTTCTTC
15	TRBJ1-5	few	NA	TRBV9	CASSPGSNSNQPQHF	TGTGCCAGCAGCCCGGGGTCAAATAGCAATCAGCCCCAGCATTTT
16	TRBJ2-2	NA	NA	TRBV11-2	CASSLVSGTNTGELFF	TGTGCCAGCAGCTTAGTGTCGGGGACGAACACCGGGGAGCTGTTTTTT
13	TRBJ1-6	NA	TRBD1	TRBV6-5	CASRGTGLGPLHF	TGTGCCAGCAGAGGGACAGGTCTAGGACCCCTCCACTTT
15	TRBJ2-5	NA	NA	TRBV2	CASSEVKWEQETQYF	TGTGCCAGCAGTGAAGTAAAGTGGGAGCAAGAGACCCAGTACTTC
17	TRBJ2-5	NA	NA	TRBV11-2	CASSLVPSRALMETQYF	TGTGCCAGCAGCTTAGTCCCCTCCAGGGCCCTGATGGAGACCCAGTACTTC
14	TRBJ1-1	NA	TRBD1	TRBV28	CASSWTGGRTEAFF	TGTGCCAGCAGTTGGACAGGGGGTCGGACTGAAGCTTTCTTT